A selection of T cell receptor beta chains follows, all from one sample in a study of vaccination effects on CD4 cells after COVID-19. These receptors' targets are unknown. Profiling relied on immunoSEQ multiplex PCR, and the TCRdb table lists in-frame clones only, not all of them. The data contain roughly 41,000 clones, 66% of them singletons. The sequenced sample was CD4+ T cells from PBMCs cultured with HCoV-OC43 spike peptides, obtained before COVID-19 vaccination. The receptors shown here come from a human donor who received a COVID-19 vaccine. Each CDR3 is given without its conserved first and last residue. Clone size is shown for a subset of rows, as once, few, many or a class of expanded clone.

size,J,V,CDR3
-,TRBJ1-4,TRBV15,ATSRASTNEKLF
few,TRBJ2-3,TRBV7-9,ASSLWATKYTDTQY
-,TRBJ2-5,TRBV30,AWRASVGPKY
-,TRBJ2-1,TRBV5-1,ASSGYLASGGAYNEQF
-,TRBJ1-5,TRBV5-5,ASSPFMGQPQH
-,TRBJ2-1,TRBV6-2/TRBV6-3,ASSFDSRSYNEQF
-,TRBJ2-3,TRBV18,ASSPRNTDTQY
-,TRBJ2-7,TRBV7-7,ASSPWERDESEQY
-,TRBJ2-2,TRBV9,ASSVTRMNTGELF
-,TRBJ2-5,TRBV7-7,ASSPGTSGLETQY
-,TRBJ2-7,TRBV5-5,ASSFLRDSSYEQY
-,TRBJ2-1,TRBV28,ASSVRGGRYYNEQF
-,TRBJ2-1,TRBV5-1,ASSLLAGSNNEQF
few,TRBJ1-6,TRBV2,ASRGGSGPYSPLH
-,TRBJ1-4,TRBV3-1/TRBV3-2,ASSLLGGSFQEKLF
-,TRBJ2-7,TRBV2,ASSESRLAGGAYEQY
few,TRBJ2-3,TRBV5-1,ASSQGQANSDTQY
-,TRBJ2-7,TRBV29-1,SVNVGASYEQY
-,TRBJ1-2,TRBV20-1,SAGRNYGYT
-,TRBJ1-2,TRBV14,ASSLPGQWYYGYT
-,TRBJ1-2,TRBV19,ASRPQGFSGYT
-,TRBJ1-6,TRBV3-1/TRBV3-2,ASSRQDRNSPLH
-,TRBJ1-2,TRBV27,ASTSGTGEYGYT
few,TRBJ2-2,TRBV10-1,ATSYSSSTGELF
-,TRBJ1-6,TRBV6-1,ASSEARDRVSYNSPLH
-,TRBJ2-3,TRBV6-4,ASSPQGLAGGLNTQY
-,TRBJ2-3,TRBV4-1,ASRGDGYFSTDTQY
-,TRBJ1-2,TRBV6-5,ATLGGVYGYT
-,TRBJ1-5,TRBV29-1,SVGDGNQPQH
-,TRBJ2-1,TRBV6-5,ASSYVGDEQF
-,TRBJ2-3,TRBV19,ASSTGGASTDTQY